This TCR beta chain was recovered during a study of blood T cell repertoires in COVID-19. Study context: Sites in the United States, Italy and Spain provided acute and convalescent COVID-19 samples. Nucleic acid was either cDNA or gDNA, and it came from T cells, B-cell-depleted T cells, or PBMCs.

V was pared by 4 bases and J by 9 bases, with 11 bases of the junction left unmatched. Germline loops: CDR1 SGHRS, CDR2 YFSETQ. The CDR3 consists of 14 residues. Per the authors' pipeline: The assay estimated nucleated cells by amplifying reference gene primers. Assay used: immunoSEQ multiplex PCR; TCRdb lists only in-frame clones, some missing. That table is the source of V, J and clone size, and D and trimming were worked out from the DNA. The repertoire has some 170,000 clones, about 81% of them found once; the top ten carry around 9.9%. The J gene is TRBJ2-5, the V gene TRBV5-1, with TRBD1 matching 8 bases. This clonotype was obtained from a human donor in a cohort sampled during active COVID-19. Input material: peripheral blood. The CDR3 spells CASSEDPGQEAQYF. The CDR3 coding sequence is TGCGCCAGCAGCGAGGACCCGGGACAGGAGGCCCAGTACTTC.